The entry that follows covers one T cell receptor beta chain sequence. Its specificity is unknown. This record comes from a study of T-cell reconstitution after alpha-beta-depleted transplantation in children. Germline V CDR1 and CDR2: SGHRS, YFSETQ. The ends were cut back, 8 bases at V and 0 bases at J, with 14 bases in the middle. The CDR3 is 15 residues long. Study-wide results and limits: The origin of high day-60 TCRbeta diversity in some patients lay in surviving recipient T cells and thymic progenitors. Reported findings indicate that, about two months after transplant, alpha-beta T cells came from several hundred expanded clones, which were derived from non-depleted graft cells.

Preparation of the TCRbeta library was carried out with unique molecular identifiers. From the PCR reads, TCRdb called clonotypes with MiXCR, one entry per CDR3 protein. The profile shows approximately 50,000 distinct CDR3 sequences, approximately 52% of them singletons. The sequence derives from a boy under three years old with SCID, due to receive a stem cell transplant. The chain combines TRBV5-1 with TRBJ2-2; D possibly corresponds to TRBD1 (7 bases). Sequenced material: peripheral blood, taken before TCRalphabeta/CD19-depleted stem cell transplant. The CDR3 sequence is CASMQGGSNTGELFF. DNA of the CDR3: TGCGCCAGTATGCAGGGGGGATCGAACACCGGGGAGCTGTTTTTT. Supplemented by reference TRBV5-1 and TRBJ2-2, the full variable domain reads KAGVTQTPRYLIKTRGQQVTLSCSPISGHRSVSWYQQTPGQGLQFLFEYFSETQRNKGNFPGRFSGRQFSNSRSEMNVSTLELGDSALYLCASMQGGSNTGELFFGEGSRLTVL.